A single sample gave rise to the 13 T cell receptor beta chains below, sequenced in a study of CD8 T cells in Susac syndrome. RNA totalling roughly 0.5 to 1 ug underwent reverse transcription with random hexamers. Each CDR3 protein gets one entry after TCRdb re-called the immunoSEQ multiplex PCR reads with MiXCR. Among just over 300,000 distinct CDR3 sequences, 90% to 95% were seen once, and the ten largest hold about 0.07%. Sequencing was carried out using CD4+ T cells from PBMCs. Receptors were obtained from a human donor with multiple sclerosis.

This clonotype was recorded only once. The rearrangement uses TRBV14 and TRBJ1-2; D is perhaps TRBD1 (6 bases). Looked up from germline, CDR1 is SGHDN and CDR2 is FVKESK. The CDR3 spans 16 residues. The V and J ends lost 1 base and 8 bases respectively, with 20 bases between them. CDR3 sequence reads: CASSQALDSNLRGYTF. For the CDR3, the DNA is TGTGCCAGCAGCCAAGCCTTGGACAGCAACCTGAGGGGCTACACCTTC.

This chain uses TRBV6-2 or TRBV6-3 with TRBJ2-1; 12 bases line up with TRBD2. Germline assignment: CDR1 MNHEY and CDR2 SVGEGT. CDR3 length equals 16 residues. V shed 5 bases and J 9 bases; nucleotides not matched to a gene: 11. The CDR3 DNA follows: TGTGCCAGCAGTCGGACTAGCGGGATCCACGGGGGTGAGCAGTTCTTC. Translation: CASSRTSGIHGGEQFF.

The chain recombines TRBV20-1 with TRBJ2-3; D is uncertain. V was clipped by 2 bases and J by 2 bases, with 11 bases between them. Per germline, CDR1 DFQATT and CDR2 SNEGSKA (reference sequence). This CDR3 is 14 amino acids long. The CDR3 loop is CSARPFSYTDTQYF. The CDR3 DNA follows: TGCAGTGCTAGACCCTTCTCCTACACAGATACGCAGTATTTT.

The chain recombines TRBV21-1 with TRBJ2-7; TRBD1, the D gene given by the table, was not confirmed from the DNA. TRBV21-1 is recorded as a pseudogene. This CDR3 region has 13 residues. CDR3 protein: CASTRDGSYEQYF. Written as DNA, the CDR3 is TGTGCCAGCACCCGGGACGGCTCCTACGAGCAGTACTTC.

This chain connects TRBV18 to TRBJ2-1, with TRBD2 as a possible D gene (7 bases). Deletions cut 3 bases from V and 10 bases from J, with 25 bases between. CDR3 size: 17 residues. In germline, CDR1 is KGHSH, CDR2 LQKENI. DNA of the CDR3: TGTGCCAGCTCACCGACACTGGGCGGGGGCCTGTCGCGGGAGCAGTTCTTC. Amino acid sequence: CASSPTLGGGLSREQFF.

This chain joins TRBV7-2 and TRBJ2-7; the D is unclear. This CDR3 spans 14 amino acids. Germline V gene data show CDR1 as SGHTA and CDR2 as FQGNSA. Trimming removed 6 bases at V and 1 base at J, with 13 bases between. CDR3 loop: CASSRPSRSYEQYF. CDR3 DNA sequence: TGTGCCAGCAGTCGTCCGTCCCGTTCCTACGAGCAGTACTTC.

The V gene is TRBV7-8, the J gene TRBJ1-1; no firm D call. Trimming removed 5 bases from V and 10 bases from J, with 20 bases in between. The CDR3 length is 14 residues. Per the germline V gene, CDR1 is SGHVS and CDR2 is FQNEAQ. The CDR3 coding sequence is TGTGCCAGCAGCCCGATTATAAGAGGCTCCAGAGCTTTCTTT. Translating it yields CASSPIIRGSRAFF.

The CDR3 bases are TGTGCCAGCAGCCCTTCTGAGCTATCCTACAATGAGCAGTTCTTC. Encoded protein: CASSPSELSYNEQFF. The chain joins TRBV11-3 to TRBJ2-1; D gene ambiguous. V was cut by 5 bases and J by 1 base, with 12 bases left in between. The CDR3 has 15 residues. Germline CDR1 reads SGHNT; CDR2 reads YENEEA.

This clonotype was seen a single time. V usage is TRBV29-1 and J usage is TRBJ2-1; 10 positions match TRBD2. Germline lookup yields CDR1 SQVTM and CDR2 ANQGSEA. The V gene end was trimmed by 7 bases and the J gene end by 5 bases; junction bases not matched to a gene: 8. The CDR3 consists of 14 residues. CDR3 loop: CSATPLAGNNEQFF. The CDR3 nucleotides are TGCAGCGCGACACCACTAGCGGGAAACAATGAGCAGTTCTTC.

The genes are TRBV5-1 and TRBJ2-5; D is perhaps TRBD1 or TRBD2 (6 bases each). Deletions cut 0 bases from V and 2 bases from J, with 14 bases between. The CDR3 covers 16 residues. Germline CDR1 and CDR2: SGHRS and YFSETQ. Written as DNA, the CDR3 is TGCGCCAGCAGCTTGGGGGGGGCTAGTCGGCAAGAGACCCAGTACTTC. Translation gives CASSLGGASRQETQYF.

The chain is built from TRBV18 and TRBJ1-1; TRBD1 aligns across 7 bases. The germline gives CDR1 KGHSH, CDR2 LQKENI. CDR3 length: 12 residues. V lost 3 bases, J lost 9 bases, and 4 bases stayed unmatched. Here the CDR3 reads CASSPGDSQAFF. Written as DNA, the CDR3 is TGTGCCAGCTCACCTGGGGACAGCCAAGCTTTCTTT.

The chain carries TRBV25-1 and TRBJ2-5, with 13 nucleotides matching TRBD2. Germline CDR1 MGHDK, CDR2 SYGVNS. After removal of 5 bases from V and 3 bases from J, the junction contained 12 bases not matched to a gene. The CDR3 runs to 18 residues. Here the CDR3 reads CASSRGLTSGGIEETQYF. The CDR3 DNA is TGTGCCAGCAGTAGGGGCTTGACTAGCGGGGGGATAGAAGAGACCCAGTACTTC.

This clonotype is a singleton in its sample. This chain connects TRBV12-3 or TRBV12-4 to TRBJ1-3; the match to TRBD1 covers 10 bases. CDR3 length equals 15 residues. The junction had 3 bases not matched to a gene; V was cut back by 3 bases and J by 4 bases. The CDR3 sequence is CASSFAGQGGNTIYF. The CDR3 DNA follows: TGTGCCAGCAGTTTTGCGGGACAGGGGGGAAACACCATATATTTT.